This T cell receptor beta chain was identified in a study of cytomegalovirus exposure and HLA in healthy donors. Study-wide results and limits: Accurate HLA-A and HLA-B prediction from TCR beta sequences was reported for most subjects.

Per germline, CDR1 SGHRS and CDR2 YFSETQ. The ends lost 2 bases at V and 7 bases at J; junction bases unmatched: 5. This CDR3 is built from 14 residues. PCR was performed using 60 Vbeta and 13 Jbeta primers. TCRdb keeps only in-frame clones here, not all; method: immunoSEQ multiplex PCR. The sample features about 84,000 clones, with approximately 0.63% in its top ten. Worth noting for this clone: As yet, its antigen is unknown.

The J gene is TRBJ2-2, the V gene TRBV5-1, with 7 bases lining up with TRBD1. The clonotype was recovered from a man aged 45-65 years in good health and CMV-seronegative. Sequenced input: PBMCs. The CDR3 DNA reads as TGCGCCAGCAGCTTCCAGGGGGATGTCGGGGAGCTGTTTTTT. Amino acids: CASSFQGDVGELFF.